The source of this T cell receptor beta chain is a study of blood T cell repertoires in COVID-19. TCRdb keeps only in-frame clones here, not all; method: immunoSEQ multiplex PCR. The repertoire holds approximately 400,000 clones, around 87% seen once, with 1% to 1.5% in the top ten. Germline CDR1 is LNHNV and CDR2 is YYDKDF (reference sequence). Unmatched junction bases numbered 7, after V lost 1 base and J lost 8 bases. The CDR3 contains 15 residues. This clone was picked up one time. The chain combines TRBV15 with TRBJ1-3; 8 bases line up with TRBD1. The receptor's source is a man aged 30 to 45 who had recovered from COVID-19. The material sequenced was PBMCs or T cells enriched from blood (not recorded which). CDR3 coding DNA: TGTGCCACCAGCAGAGCGTCAGGGGGCTGGGACACCATATATTTT. It codes for CATSRASGGWDTIYF.